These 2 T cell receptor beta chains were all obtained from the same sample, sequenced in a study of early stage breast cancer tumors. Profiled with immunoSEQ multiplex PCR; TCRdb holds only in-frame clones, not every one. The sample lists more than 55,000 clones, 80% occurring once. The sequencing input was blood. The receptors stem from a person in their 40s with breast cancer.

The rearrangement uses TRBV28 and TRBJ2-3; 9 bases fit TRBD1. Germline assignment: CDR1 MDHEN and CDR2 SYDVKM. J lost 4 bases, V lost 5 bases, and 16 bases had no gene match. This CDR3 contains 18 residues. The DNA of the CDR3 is TGTGCCAGCAGTCCGGTGGGTGGTTCGGGACAGGGATCAGATACGCAGTATTTT. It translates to CASSPVGGSGQGSDTQYF.

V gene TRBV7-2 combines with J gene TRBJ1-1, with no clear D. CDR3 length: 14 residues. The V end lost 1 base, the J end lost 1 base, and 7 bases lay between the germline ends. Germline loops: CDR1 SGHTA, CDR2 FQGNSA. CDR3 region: CASSLGGGNTEAFF. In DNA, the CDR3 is TGTGCCAGCAGCTTAGGGGGTGGGAACACTGAAGCTTTCTTT.